The sample holds a few counts of the clone carrying this T cell receptor beta chain. The CDR3 totals 13 residues. The V end was cut by 3 bases, the J end by 4 bases, with 12 bases between. The germline V gene has CDR1 SQVTM and CDR2 ANQGSEA. The data belong to a study of human T cells and chemical hapten exposure. Time point given: patch test 1, 2 weeks after DPC sensitization. Treatment: therapeutic diphenylcyclopropenone sensitization with weekly scalp DPC. MiXCR, run by TCRdb on the RACE reads, gives a single entry per CDR3 protein. The sample carries nearly 350,000 distinct CDR3 sequences, roughly 6.9% recorded once.

The sequence derives from a young woman with alopecia areata. Some clones in this sample may be carry-over from other donors' samples. The V and J genes are TRBV29-1 and TRBJ1-1, with D possibly TRBD1 on 5 matching bases. The starting material was whole blood, obtained in connection with sensitization to the hapten diphenylcyclopropenone (DPC). The CDR3 DNA reads TGCAGCGTTGAGCATGGGGGAGGCACTGAAGCTTTCTTT. Translation gives CSVEHGGGTEAFF. Full variable domain (remainder filled in from reference TRBV29-1 and TRBJ1-1): SAVISQKPSRDICQRGTSLTIQCQVDSQVTMMFWYRQQPGQSLTLIATANQGSEATYESGFVIDKFPISRPNLTFSTLTVSNMSPEDSSIYLCSVEHGGGTEAFFGQGTRLTVV.